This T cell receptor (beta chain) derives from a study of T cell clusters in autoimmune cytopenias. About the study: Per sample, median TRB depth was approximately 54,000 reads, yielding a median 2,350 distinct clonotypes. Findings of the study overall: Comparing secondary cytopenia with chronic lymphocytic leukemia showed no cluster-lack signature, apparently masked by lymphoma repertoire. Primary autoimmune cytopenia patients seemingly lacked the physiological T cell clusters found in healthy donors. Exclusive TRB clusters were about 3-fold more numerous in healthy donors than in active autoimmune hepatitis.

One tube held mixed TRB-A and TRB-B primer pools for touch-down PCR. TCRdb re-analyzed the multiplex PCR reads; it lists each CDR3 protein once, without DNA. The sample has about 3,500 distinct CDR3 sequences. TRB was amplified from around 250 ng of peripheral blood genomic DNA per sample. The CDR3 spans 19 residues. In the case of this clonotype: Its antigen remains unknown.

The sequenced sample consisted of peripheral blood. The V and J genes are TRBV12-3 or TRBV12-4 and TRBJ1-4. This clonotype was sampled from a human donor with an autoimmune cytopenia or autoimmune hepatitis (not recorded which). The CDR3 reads CASRPTLSPPWYTNEKLFF.